This T cell receptor beta chain was retrieved from a study of T-cell memory formation after mild COVID-19. V was cut by 5 bases and J by 11 bases, with 22 bases left in between. The length of the CDR3 is 15 residues. Germline V gene lookup returns CDR1 MNHEY and CDR2 SVGAGI. TCRdb processed the 5' RACE reads anew with MiXCR; each CDR3 protein has one entry. Of under 250,000 distinct CDR3 sequences listed, roughly a tenth are singletons. The clonotype was recovered from a man in his late teens or twenties who had mild COVID-19 (a few samples of this study predate the infection). Cell type and time point are not known. The chain employs TRBV6-5 and TRBJ1-5, with D unresolved. The sample comprised PBMCs or a T cell subset sorted from them (not recorded which). CDR3 nucleotides: TGTGCCAGCAGTCCGCTAGGTACTATAGCAACGGCCCAGCATTTT. Translating gives CASSPLGTIATAQHF.